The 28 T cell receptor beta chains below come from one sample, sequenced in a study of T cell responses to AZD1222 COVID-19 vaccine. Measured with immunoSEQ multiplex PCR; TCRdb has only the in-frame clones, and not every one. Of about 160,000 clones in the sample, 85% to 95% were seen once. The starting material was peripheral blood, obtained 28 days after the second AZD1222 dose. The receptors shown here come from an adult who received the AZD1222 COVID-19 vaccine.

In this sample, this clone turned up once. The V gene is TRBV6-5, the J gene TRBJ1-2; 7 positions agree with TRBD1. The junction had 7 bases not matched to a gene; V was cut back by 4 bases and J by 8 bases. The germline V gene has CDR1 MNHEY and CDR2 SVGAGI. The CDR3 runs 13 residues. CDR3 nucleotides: TGTGCCAGCAGTTCCGACAGGGTCCAGGGCTACACCTTC. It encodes CASSSDRVQGYTF.

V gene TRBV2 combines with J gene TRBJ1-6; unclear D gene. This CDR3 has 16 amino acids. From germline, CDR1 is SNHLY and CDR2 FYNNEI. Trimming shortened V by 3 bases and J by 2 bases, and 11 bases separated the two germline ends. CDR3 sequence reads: CASSDVHLAYNSPLHF. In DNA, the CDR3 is TGTGCCAGCAGTGATGTTCACCTTGCCTATAATTCACCCCTCCACTTT.

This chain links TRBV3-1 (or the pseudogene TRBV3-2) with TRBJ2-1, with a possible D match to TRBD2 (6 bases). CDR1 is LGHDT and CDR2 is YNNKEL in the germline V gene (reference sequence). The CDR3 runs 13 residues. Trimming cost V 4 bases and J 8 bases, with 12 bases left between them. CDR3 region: CASSLYTGDEQFF. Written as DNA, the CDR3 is TGTGCCAGCAGCCTCTATACGGGGGATGAGCAGTTCTTC.

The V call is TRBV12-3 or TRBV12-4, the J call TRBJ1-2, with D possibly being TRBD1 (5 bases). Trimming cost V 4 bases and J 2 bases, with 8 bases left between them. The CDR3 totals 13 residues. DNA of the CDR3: TGTGCCAGCAGTTCGACAGCAAACTATGGCTACACCTTC. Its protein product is CASSSTANYGYTF.

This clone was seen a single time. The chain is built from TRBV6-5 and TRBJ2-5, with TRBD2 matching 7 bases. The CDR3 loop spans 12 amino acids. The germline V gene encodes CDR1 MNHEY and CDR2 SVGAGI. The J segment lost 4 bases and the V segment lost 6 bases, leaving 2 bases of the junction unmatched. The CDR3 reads CASRGEGETQYF. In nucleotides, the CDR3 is TGTGCCAGCAGGGGGGAGGGAGAGACCCAGTACTTC.

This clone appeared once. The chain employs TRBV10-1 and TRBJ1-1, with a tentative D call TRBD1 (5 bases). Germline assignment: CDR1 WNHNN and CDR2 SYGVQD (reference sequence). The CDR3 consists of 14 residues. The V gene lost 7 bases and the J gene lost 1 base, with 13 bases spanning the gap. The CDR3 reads CASKSGRANTEAFF. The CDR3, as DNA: TGCGCCAGCAAATCGGGCAGGGCGAACACTGAAGCTTTCTTT.

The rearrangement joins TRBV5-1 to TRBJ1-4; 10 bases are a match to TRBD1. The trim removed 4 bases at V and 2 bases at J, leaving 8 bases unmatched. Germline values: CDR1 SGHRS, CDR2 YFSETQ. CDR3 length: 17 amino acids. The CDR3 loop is CASSPTGQGWTNEKLFF. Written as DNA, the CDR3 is TGCGCCAGCAGCCCGACGGGACAGGGGTGGACTAATGAAAAACTGTTTTTT.

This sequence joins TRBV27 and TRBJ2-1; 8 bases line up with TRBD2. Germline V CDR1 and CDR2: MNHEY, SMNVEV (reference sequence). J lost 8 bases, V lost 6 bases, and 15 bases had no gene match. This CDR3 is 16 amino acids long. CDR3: CASSMLTSAAMYEQFF. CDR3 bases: TGTGCCAGCAGCATGTTGACTAGCGCCGCTATGTATGAGCAGTTCTTC.

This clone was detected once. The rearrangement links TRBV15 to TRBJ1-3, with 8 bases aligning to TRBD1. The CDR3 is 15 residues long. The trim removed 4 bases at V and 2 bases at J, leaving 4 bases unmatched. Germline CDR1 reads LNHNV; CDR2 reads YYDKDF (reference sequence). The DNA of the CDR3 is TGTGCCACCAGCACCTCGGACAGGGCTGGAAACACCATATATTTT. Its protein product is CATSTSDRAGNTIYF. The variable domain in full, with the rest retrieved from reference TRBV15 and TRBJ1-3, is DAMVIQNPRYQVTQFGKPVTLSCSQTLNHNVMYWYQQKSSQAPKLLFHYYDKDFNNEADTPDNFQSRRPNTSFCFLDIRSPGLGDTAMYLCATSTSDRAGNTIYFGEGSWLTVV.

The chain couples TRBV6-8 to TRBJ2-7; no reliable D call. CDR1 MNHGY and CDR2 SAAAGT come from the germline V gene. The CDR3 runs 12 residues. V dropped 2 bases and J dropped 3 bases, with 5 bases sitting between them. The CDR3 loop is CASSYPSYEQYF. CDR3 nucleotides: TGTGCCAGCAGTTACCCCAGCTACGAGCAGTACTTC.

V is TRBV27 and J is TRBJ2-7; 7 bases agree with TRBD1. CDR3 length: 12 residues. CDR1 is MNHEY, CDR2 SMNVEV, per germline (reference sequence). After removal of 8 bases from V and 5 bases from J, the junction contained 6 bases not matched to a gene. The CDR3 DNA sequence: TGTGCCAGCGTGGGACAGTCTGACGAGCAGTACTTC. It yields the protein CASVGQSDEQYF.

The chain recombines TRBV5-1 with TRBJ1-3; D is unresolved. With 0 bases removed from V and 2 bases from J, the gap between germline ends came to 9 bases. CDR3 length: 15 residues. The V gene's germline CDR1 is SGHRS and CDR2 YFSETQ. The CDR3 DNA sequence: TGCGCCAGCAGCTTGGCCCCCGGGACTGGAAACACCATATATTTT. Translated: CASSLAPGTGNTIYF.

CDR3 in amino acids: CASRLAGDNEQFF. As DNA, the CDR3 is TGCGCCAGCCGACTAGCGGGAGACAATGAGCAGTTCTTC. The chain has TRBV10-1 and TRBJ2-1; the match to TRBD2 covers 12 bases. Per germline, CDR1 WNHNN and CDR2 SYGVQD (reference sequence). The CDR3 is 13 amino acids. The junction had 1 base not matched to a gene; V was cut back by 8 bases and J by 5 bases.

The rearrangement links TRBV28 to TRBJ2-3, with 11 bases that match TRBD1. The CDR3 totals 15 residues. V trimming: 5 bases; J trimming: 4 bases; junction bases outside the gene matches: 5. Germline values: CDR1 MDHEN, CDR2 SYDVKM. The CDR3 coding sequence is TGTGCCAGCAGTCCCCCGGGACAGGGGGCAGATACGCAGTATTTT. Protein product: CASSPPGQGADTQYF.

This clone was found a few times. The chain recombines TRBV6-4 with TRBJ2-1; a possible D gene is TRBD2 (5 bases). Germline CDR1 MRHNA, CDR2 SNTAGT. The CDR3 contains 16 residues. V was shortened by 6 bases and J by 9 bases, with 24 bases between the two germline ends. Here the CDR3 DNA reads TGTGCCAGCAGCGAAAAACAGAGGGCGGACGTTGGTGAGCAGTTCTTC. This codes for CASSEKQRADVGEQFF.

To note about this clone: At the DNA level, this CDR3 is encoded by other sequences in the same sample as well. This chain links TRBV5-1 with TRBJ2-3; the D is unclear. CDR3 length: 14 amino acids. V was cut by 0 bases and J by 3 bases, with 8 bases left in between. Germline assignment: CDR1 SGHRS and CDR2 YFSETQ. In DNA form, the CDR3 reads TGCGCCAGCAGCTTGGGCAGAAGTACAGATACGCAGTATTTT. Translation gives CASSLGRSTDTQYF.

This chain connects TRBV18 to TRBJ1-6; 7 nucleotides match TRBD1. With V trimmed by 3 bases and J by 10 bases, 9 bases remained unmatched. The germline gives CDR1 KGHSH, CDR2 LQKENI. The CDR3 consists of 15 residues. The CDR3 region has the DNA TGTGCCAGCTCACCGGGACAGCCGGTGGGCTCACCCCTCCACTTT. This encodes CASSPGQPVGSPLHF.

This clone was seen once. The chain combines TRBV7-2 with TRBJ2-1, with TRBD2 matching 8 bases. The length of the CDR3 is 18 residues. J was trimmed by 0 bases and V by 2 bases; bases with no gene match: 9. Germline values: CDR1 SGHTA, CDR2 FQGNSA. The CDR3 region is CASSLLAGGTSSYNEQFF. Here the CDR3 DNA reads TGTGCCAGCAGCTTACTCGCGGGAGGCACTAGCTCCTACAATGAGCAGTTCTTC.

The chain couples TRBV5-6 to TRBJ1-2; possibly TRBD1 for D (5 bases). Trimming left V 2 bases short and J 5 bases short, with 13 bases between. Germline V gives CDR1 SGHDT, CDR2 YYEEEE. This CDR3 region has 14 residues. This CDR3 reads CASSFGQGYYGYTF. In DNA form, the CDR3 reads TGTGCCAGCAGCTTTGGTCAGGGATATTATGGCTACACCTTC.

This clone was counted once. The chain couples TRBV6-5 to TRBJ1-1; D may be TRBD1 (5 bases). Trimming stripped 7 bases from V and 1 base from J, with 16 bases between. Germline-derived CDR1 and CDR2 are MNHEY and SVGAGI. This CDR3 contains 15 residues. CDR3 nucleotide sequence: TGTGCCAGCATCAAACCGGGACTGCGGAACACTGAAGCTTTCTTT. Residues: CASIKPGLRNTEAFF.

The CDR3 DNA is TGTGCCAGCAGCTTAGGGGGGGCAGCGGGATTCAACTATGGCTACACCTTC. It yields the protein CASSLGGAAGFNYGYTF. The genes are TRBV7-8 and TRBJ1-2, with D tentatively TRBD1 (6 bases). The CDR3 is 17 amino acids. CDR1 is SGHVS, CDR2 FQNEAQ, per germline. The V end lost 1 base, the J end lost 2 bases, and 17 bases lay between the germline ends.

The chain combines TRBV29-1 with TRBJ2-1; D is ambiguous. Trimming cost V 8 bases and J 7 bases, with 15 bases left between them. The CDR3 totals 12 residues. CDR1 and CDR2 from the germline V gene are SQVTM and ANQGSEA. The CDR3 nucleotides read TGCAGCTTCCCATTGTTTATGAATGAGCAGTTCTTC. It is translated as CSFPLFMNEQFF.

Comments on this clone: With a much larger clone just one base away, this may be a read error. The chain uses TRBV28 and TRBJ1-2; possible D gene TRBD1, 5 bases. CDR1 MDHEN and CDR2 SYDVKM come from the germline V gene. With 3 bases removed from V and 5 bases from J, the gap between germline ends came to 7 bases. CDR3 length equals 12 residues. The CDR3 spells CASSFQGYGYTF. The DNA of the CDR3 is TGTGCCAGCAGTTTTCAGGGTTATGGCTACACCTTC.

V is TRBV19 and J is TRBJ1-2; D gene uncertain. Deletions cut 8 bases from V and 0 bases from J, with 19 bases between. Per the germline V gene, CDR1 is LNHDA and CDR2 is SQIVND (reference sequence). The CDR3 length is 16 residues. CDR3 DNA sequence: TGTGCCAGTTACAAAAGGGAGCGAACAACTAACTATGGCTACACCTTC. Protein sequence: CASYKRERTTNYGYTF.

The chain's CDR3 is CATGLAGSKNEQFF. In nucleotides, the CDR3 is TGCGCCACCGGACTAGCGGGCTCGAAAAATGAGCAGTTCTTC. The chain employs TRBV10-1 and TRBJ2-1; TRBD2 matches 11 bases. With V trimmed by 10 bases and J by 7 bases, 9 bases remained unmatched. The CDR3 is made up of 14 amino acids. Germline V gene lookup returns CDR1 WNHNN and CDR2 SYGVQD (reference sequence).

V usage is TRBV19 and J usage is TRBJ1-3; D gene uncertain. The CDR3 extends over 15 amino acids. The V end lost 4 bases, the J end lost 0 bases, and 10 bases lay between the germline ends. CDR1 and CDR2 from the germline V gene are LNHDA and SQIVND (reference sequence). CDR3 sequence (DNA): TGTGCCAGTAGTACCGTCTATGCCTCTGGAAACACCATATATTTT. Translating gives CASSTVYASGNTIYF.

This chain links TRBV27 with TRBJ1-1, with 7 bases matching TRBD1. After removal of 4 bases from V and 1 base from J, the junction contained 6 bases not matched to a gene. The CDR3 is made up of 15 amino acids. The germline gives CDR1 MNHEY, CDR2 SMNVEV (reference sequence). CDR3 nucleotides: TGTGCCAGCAGTTCCACAGGGGCGGGGAACACTGAAGCTTTCTTT. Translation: CASSSTGAGNTEAFF.

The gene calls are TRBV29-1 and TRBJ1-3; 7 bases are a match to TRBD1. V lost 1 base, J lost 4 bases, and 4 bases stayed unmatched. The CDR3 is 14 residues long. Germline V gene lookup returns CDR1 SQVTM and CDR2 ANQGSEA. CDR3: CSVEGQGDGNTIYF. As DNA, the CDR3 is TGCAGCGTTGAAGGTCAGGGGGACGGAAACACCATATATTTT.